One sample yielded the 16 T cell receptor beta chains listed below, sequenced in a study of CD8 T cells in ankylosing spondylitis. TCRdb used MiXCR to reprocess the 5' RACE reads, holding one entry per CDR3 protein. The sample carries around 100,000 distinct CDR3 sequences, less than 25% recorded once. The sample was synovial fluid, either unsorted or a sorted T cell fraction (not recorded which). Every receptor here comes from a male donor with ankylosing spondylitis.

This clonotype was picked up a small number of times. The CDR3 is CASRSGLAGRTDTQYF. DNA for the CDR3: TGCGCCAGCAGATCAGGACTAGCGGGACGCACAGATACGCAGTATTTT. The chain is built from TRBV5-1 and TRBJ2-3, with TRBD2 identical over 12 bases. Per germline, CDR1 SGHRS and CDR2 YFSETQ. The CDR3 sequence is 16 residues long. The V and J ends lost 5 bases and 1 base, in that order; junction bases with no gene match: 5.

The V gene is TRBV30, the J gene TRBJ1-2; 7 bases agree with TRBD1. The ends lost 4 bases at V and 8 bases at J; junction bases unmatched: 13. The germline gives CDR1 GTSNPN, CDR2 SVGIG (reference sequence). There are 14 residues in the CDR3. Here the CDR3 reads CAWTPTGESRGYTF. The CDR3 coding sequence is TGTGCCTGGACACCTACAGGGGAGTCGCGAGGCTACACCTTC.

This chain connects TRBV7-7 to TRBJ2-5, with D possibly matching TRBD1 (5 bases). Trimming removed 1 base from V and 4 bases from J, with 13 bases in between. CDR1 SSHAT and CDR2 FNYEAQ come from the germline V gene (reference sequence). The CDR3 consists of 15 residues. The CDR3 sequence: CASSLGAAGRETQYF. For the CDR3, the DNA is TGTGCCAGCAGCTTAGGGGCCGCAGGGCGAGAGACCCAGTACTTC.

This clonotype was detected only a few times. The chain combines TRBV20-1 with TRBJ2-7; a possible D gene is TRBD2 (6 bases). There are 15 residues in the CDR3. Deletions cut 1 base from V and 6 bases from J, with 19 bases between. Germline CDR1 is DFQATT and CDR2 is SNEGSKA (reference sequence). The CDR3 nucleotides read TGCAGTGCTAGAGGGTCGGAGTATGGGACTTTCGAGCAGTACTTC. Its translation: CSARGSEYGTFEQYF.

The genes are TRBV12-3 or TRBV12-4 and TRBJ2-7, with TRBD2 matching 9 bases. The CDR3 is 14 amino acids. The ends lost 7 bases at V and 3 bases at J; junction bases unmatched: 7. CDR3 in DNA: TGTGCCAGCACCCAAGCGGGAGGCTACTACGAGCAGTACTTC. Protein sequence: CASTQAGGYYEQYF.

Worth noting for this clonotype: A read error is possible here, since a much larger clone lies one base away. The chain couples TRBV5-5 to TRBJ2-7; D remains ambiguous. This CDR3 is 11 amino acids long. Deletions cut 2 bases from V and 2 bases from J, with 2 bases between. In germline, CDR1 is SGHKS, CDR2 YYEKEE (reference sequence). The CDR3 DNA reads as TGTGCCAGCAGCTTCACCTACGAGCAGTACTTC. It encodes CASSFTYEQYF.

The rearrangement uses TRBV14 and TRBJ2-5; 11 bases line up with TRBD2. Trimming at V came to 1 base and at J to 2 bases, leaving 12 bases not matched to a gene. The CDR3 sequence is 19 residues long. Germline CDR1 is SGHDN and CDR2 is FVKESK. The CDR3 protein is CASSQGFGTSGIEQETQYF. DNA for the CDR3: TGTGCCAGCAGCCAAGGCTTCGGGACTAGCGGAATAGAACAAGAGACCCAGTACTTC.

V and J are TRBV4-1 and TRBJ1-2; maybe TRBD1 (5 bases). Per germline, CDR1 MGHRA and CDR2 YSYEKL. With 1 base removed from V and 4 bases from J, the gap between germline ends came to 16 bases. The CDR3 runs 16 residues. In nucleotides, the CDR3 is TGCGCCAGCAGCCAAGTAGTACAGGCCCCCTTCTATGGCTACACCTTC. Translation: CASSQVVQAPFYGYTF.

This chain connects TRBV5-1 to TRBJ2-5; TRBD2 matches 8 bases. Germline lookup yields CDR1 SGHRS and CDR2 YFSETQ. The length of the CDR3 is 15 residues. J gave up 2 bases and V 0 bases, and 3 bases lay outside the gene matches. The CDR3 nucleotides read TGCGCCAGCAGCTTGGGGACTAGCCTGCAAGAGACCCAGTACTTC. Its translation is CASSLGTSLQETQYF.

As to this clonotype: This sequence may be a read error, since a much larger clone differs from it by one base. V and J are TRBV7-9 and TRBJ1-2; D is ambiguous. The CDR3 consists of 14 residues. Germline-derived CDR1 and CDR2 are SEHNR and FQNEAQ (reference sequence). The CDR3 here is CASSLHSPNHGYTF. The CDR3, as DNA: TGTGCCAGCAGCTTACACAGCCCTAACCATGGCTACACCTTC.

This CDR3 reads CASSPGTGSFTGELFF. The CDR3 bases are TGTGCCAGCAGTCCGGGGACTGGTAGTTTCACCGGGGAGCTGTTTTTT. V is TRBV12-3 or TRBV12-4 and J is TRBJ2-2; maybe TRBD2 (6 bases). V was trimmed by 5 bases and J by 4 bases, leaving 17 bases between them. This CDR3 is built from 16 residues.

The chain has TRBV7-8 and TRBJ2-1; 13 nucleotides align to TRBD2. CDR1 is SGHVS and CDR2 is FQNEAQ in the germline V gene. V dropped 5 bases and J dropped 9; count of bases not matched to a gene: 7. The CDR3 contains 15 residues. The CDR3 loop is CASSLPGLAGPEQFF. The CDR3 DNA sequence: TGTGCCAGCAGCCTACCGGGACTAGCGGGACCTGAGCAGTTCTTC.

This clonotype was counted a few times. The chain couples TRBV20-1 to TRBJ2-3, with TRBD2 matching over 11 bases. Trimming took 7 bases from V and 3 from J; bases not matched to a gene: 3. The CDR3 is 13 residues long. Germline CDR1 DFQATT, CDR2 SNEGSKA (reference sequence). The CDR3 is CSVPSGRTDTQYF. In DNA, the CDR3 is TGCAGTGTACCTAGCGGGAGGACAGATACGCAGTATTTT.

The rearrangement links TRBV2 to TRBJ1-4; D gene uncertain. Trimming cost V 3 bases and J 2 bases, with 7 bases left between them. Germline CDR1 SNHLY, CDR2 FYNNEI. The CDR3 covers 14 residues. CDR3 residues: CASSDLMTNEKLFF. CDR3 DNA sequence: TGTGCCAGCAGTGATCTCATGACTAATGAAAAACTGTTTTTT.

The genes are TRBV24-1 and TRBJ2-1; 11 nucleotides line up with TRBD2. The V segment lost 5 bases and the J segment 6 bases; nucleotides outside the gene matches: 2. CDR3 length: 14 residues. Germline CDR1 is KGHDR and CDR2 is SFDVKD. CDR3 nucleotides: TGTGCCACCAGTGGGGGGACTAGCGGCAATGAGCAGTTCTTC. This sequence encodes CATSGGTSGNEQFF.

This CDR3 is CSVRSGTANTGELFF. The CDR3 bases are TGCAGCGTTCGTTCCGGGACGGCGAACACCGGGGAGCTGTTTTTT. V is TRBV29-1 and J is TRBJ2-2; D may correspond to TRBD1 or TRBD2 (5 bases each). CDR3 length equals 15 residues. V was cut by 5 bases and J by 0 bases, with 13 bases left in between. CDR1 SQVTM and CDR2 ANQGSEA come from the germline V gene.